This entry lists 7 T cell receptor beta chains sequenced from one sample in a study of TIL therapy for anti-PD-1-resistant metastatic lung cancer. Noted time point: pre-treatment sample, taken before nivolumab and TIL therapy. The immunoSEQ assay was v3. Profiled with immunoSEQ multiplex PCR; TCRdb holds only in-frame clones, not every one. The data show some 37,000 clones, with 73% seen just once and under 7.5% held by the top ten. The sample here was blood, taken at baseline. These receptors all come from a person between 30 and 80 years old with non-small cell lung cancer.

The gene calls are TRBV30 and TRBJ1-6; weak D call: TRBD1 (6 bases). Looked up from germline, CDR1 is GTSNPN and CDR2 is SVGIG (reference sequence). Trimming took off 2 bases at V and 10 bases at J, with 12 bases between the two ends. The CDR3 is 13 residues long. CDR3 bases: TGTGCCTGGAGTACCAACAGGGAATCACCCCTCCACTTT. This encodes CAWSTNRESPLHF. Full variable domain (rest looked up from reference TRBV30 and TRBJ1-6): SQTIHQWPATLVQPVGSPLSLECTVEGTSNPNLYWYRQAAGRGLQLLFYSVGIGQISSEVPQNLSASRPQDRQFILSSKKLLLSDSGFYLCAWSTNRESPLHFGNGTRLTVT.

In DNA, the CDR3 is TGTGCCAGCAGCTCCGGGGCCCGGGAGGAGGAGCAGTTCTTC. The encoded protein is CASSSGAREEEQFF. V gene TRBV11-2 combines with J gene TRBJ2-1, with 7 bases identical to TRBD2. CDR1 and CDR2 from the germline V gene are SGHAT and FQNNGV. The J segment lost 10 bases and the V segment lost 4 bases, leaving 10 bases of the junction unmatched. The CDR3 consists of 14 residues.

This chain uses TRBV18 with TRBJ1-5, with TRBD1 matching 7 bases. This CDR3 comprises 15 residues. CDR1 is KGHSH and CDR2 is LQKENI in the germline V gene. Losses at the gene ends were 5 bases for V and 5 bases for J; bases not matched to a gene: 9. In DNA form, the CDR3 reads TGTGCCAGCTCAACGACAGGGACGAGGGATCAGCCCCAGCATTTT. As protein: CASSTTGTRDQPQHF.

This chain connects TRBV29-1 to TRBJ2-3; D not resolved. Trimming removed 4 bases at V and 4 bases at J, with 9 bases between. The CDR3 is 12 residues long. Germline V gives CDR1 SQVTM, CDR2 ANQGSEA. The CDR3 nucleotides are TGCAGCGTTGTGTCAGGTCCAGATACGCAGTATTTT. Translating it yields CSVVSGPDTQYF.

The chain uses TRBV27 and TRBJ1-5, with D perhaps matching TRBD1 (5 bases). Germline CDR1 and CDR2: MNHEY and SMNVEV (reference sequence). The CDR3 is 14 residues long. V dropped 6 bases and J dropped 2 bases, with 11 bases sitting between them. This chain's CDR3 is CASRELGGNQPQHF. DNA for the CDR3: TGTGCCAGCAGGGAACTGGGGGGCAATCAGCCCCAGCATTTT.

This chain uses TRBV2 with TRBJ2-3; 7 nucleotides match TRBD1. J lost 0 bases, V lost 10 bases, and 10 bases had no gene match. Germline loops: CDR1 SNHLY, CDR2 FYNNEI. The length of the CDR3 is 15 residues. In nucleotides, the CDR3 is TGTGCCACCATACGGACAGGATCTAGCACAGATACGCAGTATTTT. This encodes CATIRTGSSTDTQYF.

There are a few counts of this clone. This rearrangement joins TRBV7-7 to TRBJ2-5; 8 bases match TRBD2. The CDR3 spans 14 residues. The trim removed 5 bases at V and 1 base at J, leaving 3 bases unmatched. CDR1 is SSHAT, CDR2 FNYEAQ, per germline (reference sequence). For the CDR3, the DNA is TGTGCCAGCAGCCTACGGGAGGGCCAAGAGACCCAGTACTTC. Protein product: CASSLREGQETQYF.